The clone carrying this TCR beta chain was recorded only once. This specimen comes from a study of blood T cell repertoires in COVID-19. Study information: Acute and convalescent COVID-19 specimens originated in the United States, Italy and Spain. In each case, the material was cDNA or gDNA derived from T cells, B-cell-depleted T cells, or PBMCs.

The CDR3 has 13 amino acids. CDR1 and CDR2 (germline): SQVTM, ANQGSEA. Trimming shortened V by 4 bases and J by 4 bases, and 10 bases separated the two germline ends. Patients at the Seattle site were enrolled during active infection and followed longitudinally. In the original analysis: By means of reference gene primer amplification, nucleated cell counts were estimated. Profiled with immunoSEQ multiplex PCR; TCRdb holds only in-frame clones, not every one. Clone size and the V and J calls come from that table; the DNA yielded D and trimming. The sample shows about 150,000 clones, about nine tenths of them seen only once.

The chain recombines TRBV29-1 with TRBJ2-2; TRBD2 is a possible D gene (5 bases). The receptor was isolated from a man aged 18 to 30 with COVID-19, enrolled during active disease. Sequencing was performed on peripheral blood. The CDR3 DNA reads TGCAGCGTTGTGTCCGGGGTCACCGGGGAGCTGTTTTTT. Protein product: CSVVSGVTGELFF.